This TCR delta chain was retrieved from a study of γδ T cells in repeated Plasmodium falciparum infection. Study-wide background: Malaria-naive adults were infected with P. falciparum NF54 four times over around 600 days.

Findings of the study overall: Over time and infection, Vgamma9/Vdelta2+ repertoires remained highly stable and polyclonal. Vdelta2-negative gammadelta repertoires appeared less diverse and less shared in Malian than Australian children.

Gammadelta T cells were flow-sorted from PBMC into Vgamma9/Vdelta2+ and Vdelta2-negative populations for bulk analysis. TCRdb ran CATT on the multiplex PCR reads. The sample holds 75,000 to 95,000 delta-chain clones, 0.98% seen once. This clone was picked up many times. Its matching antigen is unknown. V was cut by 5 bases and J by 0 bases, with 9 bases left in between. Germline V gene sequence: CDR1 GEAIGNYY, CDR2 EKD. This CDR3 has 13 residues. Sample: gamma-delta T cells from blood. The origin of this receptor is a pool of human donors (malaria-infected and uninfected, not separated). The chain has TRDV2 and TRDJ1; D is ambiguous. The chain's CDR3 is CACGEAHTDKLIF. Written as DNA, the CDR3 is TGTGCCTGTGGGGAAGCCCACACCGATAAACTCATCTTT.